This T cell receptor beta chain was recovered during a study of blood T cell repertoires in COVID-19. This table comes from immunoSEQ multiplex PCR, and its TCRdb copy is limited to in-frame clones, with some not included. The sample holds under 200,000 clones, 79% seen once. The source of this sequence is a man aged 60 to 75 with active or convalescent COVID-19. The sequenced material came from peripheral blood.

CDR3 sequence: CASSMTGGLEEQYF. CDR3 sequence (DNA): TGTGCCAGTAGTATGACAGGGGGCCTGGAGGAGCAGTACTTC. The chain is built from TRBV19 and TRBJ2-7; 10 bases align to TRBD1. The CDR3 runs to 14 residues. Germline V gives CDR1 LNHDA, CDR2 SQIVND (reference sequence). Unmatched junction bases numbered 6, after V lost 3 bases and J lost 7 bases.